The rows below give T cell receptor beta chains drawn from one sample of a study of regulatory T cells in long-lasting Graves disease. TCRdb reprocessed the multiplex PCR reads via MiXCR and lists one record per CDR3 protein. The data show some 560,000 distinct CDR3 sequences, with about 16% seen just once and around 25% held by the top ten. This same sample was also part of a study on T cells in Graves' hyperthyroidism and ophthalmopathy.

The material sequenced was peripheral blood mononuclear cells (PBMCs), taken at new diagnosis, from a patient treated with antithyroid drugs. These receptor sequences come from a woman aged 35-65 years with Graves disease. Both conserved end residues are part of each CDR3. The order of the fields is V gene, D gene, clone size, J gene, CDR3 DNA, CDR3 protein. D genes are given only for firm matches. Size values are once, few and many counts, or a class for expanded clones, and some rows have none.

V: TRBV5-1; D: NA; size: NA; J: TRBJ1-1; DNA: TGCGCCAGCAGCACAATCTCGGGGGAAGCTTTCTTT; CDR3: CASSTISGEAFF
V: TRBV20-1; D: TRBD2; size: many; J: TRBJ2-1; DNA: TGCAGTGCCCTACGCCTTAGCGGGGGCCTGAATGAGCAGTTCTTC; CDR3: CSALRLSGGLNEQFF
V: TRBV11-3; D: TRBD2; size: many; J: TRBJ2-3; DNA: TGTGCCAGCAGCTTAGTGTTGGCTAGCGGGAGCACAGATACGCAGTATTTT; CDR3: CASSLVLASGSTDTQYF
V: TRBV29-1; D: NA; size: NA; J: TRBJ2-1; DNA: TGCAGCGTTTTTTACATTGGTAATATTAACAATGAGCAGTTCTTC; CDR3: CSVFYIGNINNEQFF
V: TRBV13; D: NA; size: many; J: TRBJ2-7; DNA: TGTGCCAGCAGCGCCGCTCGACAGTACGAGCAGTACTTC; CDR3: CASSAARQYEQYF
V: TRBV18; D: NA; size: many; J: TRBJ1-1; DNA: TGTGCCAGCTCACCAAAACAAATTGTGGACCCTACGGACACTGAAGCTTTCTTT; CDR3: CASSPKQIVDPTDTEAFF
V: TRBV30; D: NA; size: many; J: TRBJ1-2; DNA: TGTGCCTTACCCGCCGGCTATGGCTACACCTTC; CDR3: CALPAGYGYTF
V: TRBV24-1; D: NA; size: NA; J: TRBJ2-2; DNA: TGTGCCACCAGTGCTGGTTACGGGGAGCTGTTTTTT; CDR3: CATSAGYGELFF
V: TRBV18; D: NA; size: many; J: TRBJ2-5; DNA: TGTGCCAGCTCACCTGCCTCGACCTGGGAGACCCAGTACTTC; CDR3: CASSPASTWETQYF
V: TRBV11-2; D: TRBD1; size: many; J: TRBJ2-1; DNA: TGTGCCAGCAGCTTAGGAAGTGCAGGACAGGATGAGCAGTTCTTC; CDR3: CASSLGSAGQDEQFF
V: TRBV19; D: NA; size: many; J: TRBJ1-1; DNA: TGTGCCAGTAGTAGGGCGTCAGGGGACACTGAAGCTTTCTTT; CDR3: CASSRASGDTEAFF
V: TRBV4-1; D: TRBD1; size: few; J: TRBJ2-1; DNA: TGCGCCAGCAGCGAGACAGGGATCAAGAAGAATGAGCAGTTCTTC; CDR3: CASSETGIKKNEQFF
V: TRBV18; D: NA; size: many; J: TRBJ1-5; DNA: TGTGCCAGCTCACTCAAGGACAGCCGCAATCAGCCCCAGCATTTT; CDR3: CASSLKDSRNQPQHF